A single sample gave rise to the 14 T cell receptor beta chains below, sequenced in a study of T cell responses to AZD1222 COVID-19 vaccine. Data came from immunoSEQ multiplex PCR; TCRdb stores just in-frame clones and leaves some out. The table lists roughly 160,000 clones, about 95% of them singletons, with 0.64% in the top ten. Here the sequenced sample was peripheral blood, taken on day 0 of AZD1222 vaccination. These TCRs come from an adult in good health.

The chain combines TRBV7-9 with TRBJ1-3; no definite D call. The ends were cut back, 1 base at V and 2 bases at J, with 6 bases in the middle. The germline gives CDR1 SEHNR, CDR2 FQNEAQ (reference sequence). The CDR3 covers 14 residues. The DNA for the CDR3 is TGTGCCAGCAGCTTAGGAGATCCTGGAAACACCATATATTTT. It specifies CASSLGDPGNTIYF.

J is TRBJ2-3 and V is TRBV29-1; the D is unclear. The CDR3 totals 13 residues. The V gene's germline CDR1 is SQVTM and CDR2 ANQGSEA. Deletions cut 2 bases from V and 1 base from J, with 7 bases between. DNA for the CDR3: TGCAGCGTTGAACGGTCCGGCACAGATACGCAGTATTTT. As protein: CSVERSGTDTQYF.

V gene TRBV28 combines with J gene TRBJ2-5; D may be TRBD2 (7 bases). Germline CDR1 MDHEN, CDR2 SYDVKM. CDR3 size: 15 residues. V lost 7 bases to trimming and J lost 1 base, with 16 bases between them. As DNA, the CDR3 is TGTGCCAGCAAGGGGGGGGGTACCTTCCAAGAGACCCAGTACTTC. It translates to CASKGGGTFQETQYF.

The chain joins TRBV5-8 to TRBJ1-5, with 7 bases aligning to TRBD1. Trimming cost V 5 bases and J 6 bases; bases outside gene matches: 8. This CDR3 comprises 14 residues. The germline gives CDR1 SGHTS, CDR2 YDEGEE. As DNA, the CDR3 is TGTGCCAGCAGACAGGGGACAGCAACTCAGCCCCAGCATTTT. Protein: CASRQGTATQPQHF.

The rearrangement joins TRBV7-9 to TRBJ1-6, with D possibly TRBD1 on 6 matching bases. Per germline, CDR1 SEHNR and CDR2 FQNEAQ (reference sequence). V gave up 5 bases and J gave up 1 base, with 12 bases separating them. The CDR3 has 16 residues. The CDR3 coding sequence is TGTGCCAGCAGCCTAGGGGGGGGATCCTATAATTCACCCCTCCACTTT. Translated, it gives CASSLGGGSYNSPLHF.

The chain carries TRBV4-1 and TRBJ1-1; D may be TRBD1 (6 bases). Germline V lookup: CDR1 MGHRA, CDR2 YSYEKL. The CDR3 consists of 17 residues. Trimming left V 1 base short and J 0 bases short, with 15 bases between. The CDR3 region has the DNA TGCGCCAGCAGCCAAGTTCGCCCTGACAGGTTGAACACTGAAGCTTTCTTT. Its protein product is CASSQVRPDRLNTEAFF.

This chain connects TRBV27 to TRBJ2-2, with D tentatively TRBD2 (5 bases). Germline V gene sequence: CDR1 MNHEY, CDR2 SMNVEV (reference sequence). The CDR3 extends over 15 amino acids. V was clipped by 4 bases and J by 4 bases, with 13 bases between them. The DNA for the CDR3 is TGTGCCAGCAGTTGGGCTAGCCCCGGCACCGGGGAGCTGTTTTTT. Its translation: CASSWASPGTGELFF.

The rearrangement uses TRBV12-3 or TRBV12-4 and TRBJ1-3; D ambiguous. The CDR3 runs to 11 residues. The germline V and J ends were trimmed by 4 bases and 4 bases, with 2 bases remaining between them. This CDR3 reads CASSSGNTIYF. CDR3 in DNA: TGTGCCAGCAGTTCGGGAAACACCATATATTTT.

The chain joins TRBV28 to TRBJ1-2; D is perhaps TRBD1 (6 bases). This CDR3 has 15 amino acids. CDR1 is MDHEN and CDR2 is SYDVKM in the germline V gene. V dropped 5 bases and J dropped 0 bases, with 13 bases sitting between them. CDR3 protein: CASSPGQIANYGYTF. DNA for the CDR3: TGTGCCAGCAGTCCAGGACAGATAGCTAACTATGGCTACACCTTC.

The V call is TRBV14, the J call TRBJ1-4; D not resolved. The V gene lost 5 bases and the J gene lost 3 bases, with 10 bases spanning the gap. The CDR3 runs to 14 residues. Germline V CDR1 and CDR2: SGHDN, FVKESK. The CDR3 sequence: CASSITSPNEKLFF. CDR3 DNA sequence: TGTGCCAGCAGCATTACATCCCCTAATGAAAAACTGTTTTTT.

In nucleotides, the CDR3 is TGTGCCAGTTTAACAGGGAGCTCTGGAAACACCATATATTTT. Residues: CASLTGSSGNTIYF. The genes are TRBV28 and TRBJ1-3; D may be TRBD1 (6 bases). V lost 9 bases and J lost 0, with 12 bases in between. There are 14 residues in the CDR3. Germline assignment: CDR1 MDHEN and CDR2 SYDVKM.

Only a few counts were recorded for this clone. This sequence joins TRBV19 and TRBJ2-5, with 9 bases fitting TRBD1. V shed 6 bases and J 7 bases; nucleotides not matched to a gene: 12. From germline, CDR1 is LNHDA and CDR2 SQIVND (reference sequence). This CDR3 contains 15 residues. The CDR3 DNA reads TGTGCCAGTAGAAAGACTACAGGGGGCGGTGGGACCCAGTACTTC. It yields the protein CASRKTTGGGGTQYF.

The V and J genes are TRBV9 and TRBJ1-1; perhaps TRBD1 as D (5 bases). The CDR3 sequence is 14 residues long. The V end was cut by 4 bases, the J end by 4 bases, with 14 bases between. Looked up from germline, CDR1 is SGDLS and CDR2 is YYNGEE. The DNA of the CDR3 is TGTGCCAGCAGCCCCAGGGTGCAGAGCACTGAAGCTTTCTTT. It specifies CASSPRVQSTEAFF.

This chain connects TRBV11-2 to TRBJ1-2; maybe TRBD1 (5 bases). Germline loops: CDR1 SGHAT, CDR2 FQNNGV. V shed 3 bases and J shed 1 base, with 18 bases lying between them. This CDR3 is 17 amino acids long. The CDR3 sequence is CASSFRRGKPDNYGYTF. In DNA, the CDR3 is TGTGCCAGCAGCTTTCGGAGGGGCAAACCGGATAACTATGGCTACACCTTC.